This is a list of T cell receptor beta chains from one sample in a study of cytomegalovirus exposure and HLA in healthy donors. TCRdb keeps only in-frame clones here, not all; method: immunoSEQ multiplex PCR. Among roughly 240,000 clones listed, more than 75% were seen once. The sequenced material came from PBMCs. The receptor source for this set is a girl under 10 years old in good health and CMV-seronegative. CDR3s include the opening cysteine and the closing phenylalanine or tryptophan. D genes are given only for firm matches. Rows give clone size only sometimes, using once, few, many, or a class for an expanded clone.

D gene | CDR3 length | J gene | clone size | V gene | CDR3 DNA | CDR3 protein
NA | 17 | TRBJ2-7 | NA | TRBV5-1 | TGCGCCAGCAGGATTGGAATTGTAGCAGGGGAAGACTACGAGCAGTACTTC | CASRIGIVAGEDYEQYF
TRBD1 | 16 | TRBJ2-5 | NA | TRBV11-2 | TGTGCCAGCAGCTTGGACAGGGATCGGGAAGGGGAGACCCAGTACTTC | CASSLDRDREGETQYF
TRBD2 | 14 | TRBJ2-7 | NA | TRBV5-1 | TGCGCCAGCAGCTTCTCCGCGGGGGGCTACGAGCAGTACTTC | CASSFSAGGYEQYF
TRBD1 | 12 | TRBJ1-1 | once | TRBV10-3 | TGTGCCATCAGCGAGAGGACAGGGGAAGCTTTCTTT | CAISERTGEAFF
NA | 14 | TRBJ1-1 | NA | TRBV27 | TGTGCCAGCAGTACGGGACTTATGAACACTGAAGCTTTCTTT | CASSTGLMNTEAFF
NA | 12 | TRBJ1-2 | NA | TRBV28 | TGTGCCAGCAGTGCCGGGGGATATGGCTACACCTTC | CASSAGGYGYTF
NA | 12 | TRBJ1-6 | NA | TRBV11-2 | TGTGCCAGCAGTTACAATAATTCACCCCTCCACTTT | CASSYNNSPLHF
NA | 15 | TRBJ1-5 | once | TRBV6-1 | TGTGCCAGCAGTGAAGCCGGGGTGGTAAATCAGCCCCAGCATTTT | CASSEAGVVNQPQHF
TRBD1 | 14 | TRBJ1-5 | NA | TRBV10-3 | TGTGCCGCCTCGGGCGACAGGGACGGTCAGCCCCAGCATTTT | CAASGDRDGQPQHF
NA | 14 | TRBJ1-6 | NA | TRBV30 | TGTGCCTGGAGTGTAGGCGGGGGGTACTCACCCCTCCACTTT | CAWSVGGGYSPLHF